A selection of T cell receptor beta chains follows, all from one sample in a study of PD-1 blockade in mismatch repair-deficient tumors. Only in-frame clones appear in the TCRdb table, and some are missing; sequencing was by immunoSEQ multiplex PCR. The sample yields 76,000 or so clones, approximately 78% seen once. The sample here was peripheral blood, taken 44 weeks after starting pembrolizumab. These receptor sequences come from an adult with mismatch repair-deficient cancer. CDR3s include the opening cysteine and the closing phenylalanine or tryptophan. Each record gives: CDR3 protein, CDR3 DNA, V gene, J gene, clone size, D gene. A D gene is named only where the DNA matches it firmly. The size field is filled for only some rows; it gives once, few, many or a size class.

CDR3 protein: CASSQGFAGRRANVLTF
CDR3 DNA: TGCGCCAGCAGCCAAGGATTCGCAGGTCGACGGGCCAACGTCCTGACTTTC
V gene: TRBV4-1
J gene: TRBJ2-6
clone size: -
D gene: -

CDR3 protein: CASKDASTDTQYF
CDR3 DNA: TGTGCCAGTAAGGATGCTAGCACAGATACGCAGTATTTT
V gene: TRBV19
J gene: TRBJ2-3
clone size: -
D gene: -

CDR3 protein: CASSLTPLNIQYF
CDR3 DNA: TGTGCCAGCAGCTTAACACCTTTAAACATTCAGTACTTC
V gene: TRBV11-2
J gene: TRBJ2-4
clone size: -
D gene: -

CDR3 protein: CASKPDGGAPGYTF
CDR3 DNA: TGTGCCAGCAAACCGGACGGGGGGGCCCCGGGCTACACCTTC
V gene: TRBV2
J gene: TRBJ1-2
clone size: -
D gene: -

CDR3 protein: CASSIDGAANTGELFF
CDR3 DNA: TGTGCCAGTAGTATAGACGGAGCCGCGAACACCGGGGAGCTGTTTTTT
V gene: TRBV19
J gene: TRBJ2-2
clone size: -
D gene: -

CDR3 protein: CASTAGSYEQYF
CDR3 DNA: TGTGCCAGCACGGCCGGATCCTACGAGCAGTACTTC
V gene: TRBV2
J gene: TRBJ2-7
clone size: few
D gene: -

CDR3 protein: CASSPRGPYEQYF
CDR3 DNA: TGTGCCAGCAGCCCAAGGGGACCCTACGAGCAGTACTTC
V gene: TRBV7-9
J gene: TRBJ2-7
clone size: many
D gene: -

CDR3 protein: CASSNERSNEKLFF
CDR3 DNA: TGTGCCAGCTCGAATGAAAGATCAAATGAAAAACTGTTTTTT
V gene: TRBV2
J gene: TRBJ1-4
clone size: -
D gene: -

CDR3 protein: CASSLQGGNSGANVLTF
CDR3 DNA: TGTGCCAGCAGTTTACAGGGGGGAAATTCTGGGGCCAACGTCCTGACTTTC
V gene: TRBV28
J gene: TRBJ2-6
clone size: -
D gene: -

CDR3 protein: CASSSLDTSNQPQHF
CDR3 DNA: TGTGCCAGCAGTTCTCTGGACACCTCCAATCAGCCCCAGCATTTT
V gene: TRBV27
J gene: TRBJ1-5
clone size: once
D gene: -

CDR3 protein: CASSESSVYGYTF
CDR3 DNA: TGTGCCAGCAGTGAGTCTTCAGTCTATGGCTACACCTTC
V gene: TRBV2
J gene: TRBJ1-2
clone size: -
D gene: -

CDR3 protein: CASSQDGGYPGELFF
CDR3 DNA: TGTGCCAGCAGCCAAGACGGGGGATACCCCGGGGAGCTGTTTTTT
V gene: TRBV14
J gene: TRBJ2-2
clone size: -
D gene: -

CDR3 protein: CASSPQGAERAFF
CDR3 DNA: TGTGCCAGCTCACCACAAGGGGCGGAGAGGGCTTTCTTT
V gene: TRBV18
J gene: TRBJ1-1
clone size: few
D gene: -

CDR3 protein: CASSDRVSYNEQFF
CDR3 DNA: TGTGCCAGCAGCGACAGGGTCTCCTACAATGAGCAGTTCTTC
V gene: TRBV5-4
J gene: TRBJ2-1
clone size: -
D gene: TRBD1

CDR3 protein: CASSQQGGGEKLFF
CDR3 DNA: TGCGCCAGCAGCCAACAGGGCGGAGGGGAAAAACTGTTTTTT
V gene: TRBV5-1
J gene: TRBJ1-4
clone size: few
D gene: -

CDR3 protein: CASTTSGSLYNEQFF
CDR3 DNA: TGTGCCAGCACGACTAGCGGGAGTCTCTACAATGAGCAGTTCTTC
V gene: TRBV27
J gene: TRBJ2-1
clone size: -
D gene: TRBD2

CDR3 protein: CASSPLTGPYNEQFF
CDR3 DNA: TGTGCCAGCTCACCTTTAACAGGGCCCTACAATGAGCAGTTCTTC
V gene: TRBV18
J gene: TRBJ2-1
clone size: -
D gene: -

CDR3 protein: CASSATGMNTEAFF
CDR3 DNA: TGTGCCAGCAGCGCGACAGGGATGAACACTGAAGCTTTCTTT
V gene: TRBV7-6
J gene: TRBJ1-1
clone size: -
D gene: TRBD1